Sequencing of this TCR beta chain was carried out in a study of patients and donors after allogeneic stem cell transplantation. Via MiXCR, TCRdb re-called the RT-PCR reads, giving one row per CDR3 protein. The profile shows around 90,000 distinct CDR3 sequences, roughly 48% of them singletons. V lost 2 bases, J lost 2 bases, and 10 bases lay in between. Germline CDR1 is SGDLS and CDR2 is YYNGEE. This CDR3 contains 15 residues. The sequenced material came from blood, either unsorted or a sorted T cell fraction (not recorded which). The clonotype was recovered from a human donor who was either an allogeneic HSCT recipient or a stem cell or donor lymphocyte infusion donor (not recorded which). It is not recorded whose cells these are; they may come from a transplant donor. The V and J genes are TRBV9 and TRBJ2-2; D gene ambiguous. The CDR3, as DNA: TGTGCCAGCAGCGTCGGATGGTTTAACACCGGGGAGCTGTTTTTT. Translating gives CASSVGWFNTGELFF. The complete variable domain, with remaining parts taken from reference TRBV9 and TRBJ2-2, reads DSGVTQTPKHLITATGQRVTLRCSPRSGDLSVYWYQQSLDQGLQFLIQYYNGEERAKGNILERFSAQQFPDLHSELNLSSLELGDSALYFCASSVGWFNTGELFFGEGSRLTVL.